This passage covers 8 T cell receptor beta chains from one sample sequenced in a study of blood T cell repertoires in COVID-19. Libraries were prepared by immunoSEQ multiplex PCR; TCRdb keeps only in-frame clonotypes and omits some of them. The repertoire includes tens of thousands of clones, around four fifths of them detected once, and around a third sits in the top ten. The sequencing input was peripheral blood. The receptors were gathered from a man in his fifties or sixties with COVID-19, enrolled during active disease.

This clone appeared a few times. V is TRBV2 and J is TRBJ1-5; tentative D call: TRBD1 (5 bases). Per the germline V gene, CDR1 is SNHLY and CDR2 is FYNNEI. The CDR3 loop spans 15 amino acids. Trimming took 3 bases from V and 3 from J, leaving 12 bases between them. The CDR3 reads CASSDRGGLNQPQHF. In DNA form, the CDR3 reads TGTGCCAGCAGTGACCGGGGGGGTCTCAATCAGCCCCAGCATTTT.

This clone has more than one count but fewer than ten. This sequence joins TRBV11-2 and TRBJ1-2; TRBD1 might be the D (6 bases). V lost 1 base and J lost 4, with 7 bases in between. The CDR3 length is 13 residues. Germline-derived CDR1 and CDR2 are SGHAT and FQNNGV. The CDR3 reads CASSLVGAYGYTF. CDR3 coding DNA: TGTGCCAGCAGCTTAGTGGGGGCCTATGGCTACACCTTC.

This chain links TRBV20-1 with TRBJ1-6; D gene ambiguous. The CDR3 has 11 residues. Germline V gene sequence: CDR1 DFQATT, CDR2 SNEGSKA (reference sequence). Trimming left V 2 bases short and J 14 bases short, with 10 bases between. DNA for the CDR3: TGCAGTGCTAGACAGGTCCTGACCCTCCACTTT. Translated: CSARQVLTLHF.

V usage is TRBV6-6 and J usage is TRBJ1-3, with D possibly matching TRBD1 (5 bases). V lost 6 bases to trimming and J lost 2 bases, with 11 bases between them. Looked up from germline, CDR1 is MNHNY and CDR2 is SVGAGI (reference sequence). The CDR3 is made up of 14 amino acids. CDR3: CASRAGGAGNTIYF. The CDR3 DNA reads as TGTGCCAGCAGAGCAGGAGGGGCTGGAAACACCATATATTTT.

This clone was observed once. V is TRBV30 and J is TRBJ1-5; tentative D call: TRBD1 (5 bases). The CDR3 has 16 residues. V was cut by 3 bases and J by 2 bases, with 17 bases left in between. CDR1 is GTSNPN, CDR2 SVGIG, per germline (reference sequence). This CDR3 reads CAWSLKITRGNQPQHF. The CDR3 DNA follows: TGTGCCTGGAGCCTAAAAATAACCAGGGGCAATCAGCCCCAGCATTTT.

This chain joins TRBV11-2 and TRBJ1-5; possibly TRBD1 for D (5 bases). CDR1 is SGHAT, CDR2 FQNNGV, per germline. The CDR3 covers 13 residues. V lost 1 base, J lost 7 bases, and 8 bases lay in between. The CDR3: CASSLGRGQPQHF. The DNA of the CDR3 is TGTGCCAGCAGCTTAGGAAGGGGACAGCCCCAGCATTTT.

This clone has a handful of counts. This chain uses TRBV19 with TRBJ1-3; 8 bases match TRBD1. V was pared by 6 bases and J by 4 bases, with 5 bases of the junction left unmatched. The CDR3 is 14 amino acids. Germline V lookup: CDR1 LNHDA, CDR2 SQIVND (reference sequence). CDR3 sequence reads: CASSIQGDGNTIYF. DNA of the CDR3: TGTGCCAGTAGCATACAGGGGGACGGAAACACCATATATTTT.

Here the CDR3 DNA reads TGTGCCAGCAGCCGTTTGCGGGTTGGCACAGATACGCAGTATTTT. This translates into CASSRLRVGTDTQYF. The chain couples TRBV14 to TRBJ2-3, with D possibly matching TRBD2 (5 bases). Germline CDR1 reads SGHDN; CDR2 reads FVKESK. This CDR3 region has 15 residues. V lost 4 bases, J lost 1 base, and 12 bases lay in between.